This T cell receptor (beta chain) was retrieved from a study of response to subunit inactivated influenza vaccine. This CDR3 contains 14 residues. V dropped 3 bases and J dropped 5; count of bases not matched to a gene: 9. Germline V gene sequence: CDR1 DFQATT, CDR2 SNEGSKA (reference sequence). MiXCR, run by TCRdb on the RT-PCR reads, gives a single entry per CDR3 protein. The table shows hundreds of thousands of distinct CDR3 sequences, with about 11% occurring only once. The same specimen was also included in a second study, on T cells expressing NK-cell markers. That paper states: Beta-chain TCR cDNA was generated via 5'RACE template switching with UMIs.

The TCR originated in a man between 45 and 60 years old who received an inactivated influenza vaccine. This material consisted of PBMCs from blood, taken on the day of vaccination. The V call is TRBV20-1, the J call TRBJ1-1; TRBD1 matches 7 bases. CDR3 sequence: CSASSSTGPTEAFF. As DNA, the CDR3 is TGCAGTGCTAGTTCCTCGACAGGGCCAACTGAAGCTTTCTTT.